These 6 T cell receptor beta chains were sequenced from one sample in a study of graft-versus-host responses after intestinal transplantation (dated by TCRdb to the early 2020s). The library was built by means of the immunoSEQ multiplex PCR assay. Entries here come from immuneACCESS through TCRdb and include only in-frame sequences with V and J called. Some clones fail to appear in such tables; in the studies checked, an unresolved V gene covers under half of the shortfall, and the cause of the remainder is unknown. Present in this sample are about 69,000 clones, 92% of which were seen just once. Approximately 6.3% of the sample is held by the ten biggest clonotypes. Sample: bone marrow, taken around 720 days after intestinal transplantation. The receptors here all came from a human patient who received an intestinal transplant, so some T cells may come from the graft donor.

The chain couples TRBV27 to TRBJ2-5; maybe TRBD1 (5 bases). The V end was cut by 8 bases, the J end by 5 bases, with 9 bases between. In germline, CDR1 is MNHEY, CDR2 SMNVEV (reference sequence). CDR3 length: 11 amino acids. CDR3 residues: CASAQGETQYF. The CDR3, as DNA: TGTGCCAGCGCCCAGGGTGAGACCCAGTACTTC.

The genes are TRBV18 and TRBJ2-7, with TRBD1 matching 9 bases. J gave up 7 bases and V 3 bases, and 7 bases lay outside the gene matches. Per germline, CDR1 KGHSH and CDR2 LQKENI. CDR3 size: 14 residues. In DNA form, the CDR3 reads TGTGCCAGCTCACCGGGACAGGGACCGGGGGAGCAGTACTTC. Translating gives CASSPGQGPGEQYF.

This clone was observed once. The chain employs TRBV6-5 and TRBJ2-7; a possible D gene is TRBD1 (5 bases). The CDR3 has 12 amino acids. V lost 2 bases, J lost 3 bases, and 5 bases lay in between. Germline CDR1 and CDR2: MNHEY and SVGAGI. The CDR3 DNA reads TGTGCCAGCAGTTACCAGGGCTACGAGCAGTACTTC. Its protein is CASSYQGYEQYF.

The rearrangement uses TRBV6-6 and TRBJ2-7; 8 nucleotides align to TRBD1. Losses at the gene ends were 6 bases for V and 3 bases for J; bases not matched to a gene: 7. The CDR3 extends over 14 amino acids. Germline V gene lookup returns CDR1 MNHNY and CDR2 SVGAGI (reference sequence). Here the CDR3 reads CASSPGTGLYEQYF. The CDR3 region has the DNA TGTGCCAGCAGCCCCGGGACAGGCCTCTACGAGCAGTACTTC.

CDR3 sequence: CASSPYPWNTEAFF. The CDR3 DNA reads TGTGCCAGCAGCCCGTACCCTTGGAACACTGAAGCTTTCTTT. The chain has TRBV7-9 and TRBJ1-1; no clear D gene. The CDR3 covers 14 residues. Trimming took 5 bases from V and 1 from J, leaving 11 bases between them. Germline V CDR1 and CDR2: SEHNR, FQNEAQ (reference sequence).

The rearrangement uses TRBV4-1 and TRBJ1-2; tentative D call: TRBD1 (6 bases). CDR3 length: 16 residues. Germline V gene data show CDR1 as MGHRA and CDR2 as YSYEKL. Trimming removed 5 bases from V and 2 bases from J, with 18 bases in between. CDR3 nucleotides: TGCGCCAGCAGCACACCCTGGGGGGGCGGGAACTATGGCTACACCTTC. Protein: CASSTPWGGGNYGYTF.